What follows are 19 T cell receptor beta chains derived from one specimen sequenced in a study of monozygotic twins with inflammatory bowel disease. TCRdb re-analyzed the 5' RACE reads; it lists each CDR3 protein once, without DNA. The listing records approximately 150,000 distinct CDR3 sequences. Sample: blood. These TCRs come from a human donor with ulcerative colitis or Crohn's disease, or a healthy co-twin of an affected twin (not recorded which).

V and J are TRBV2 and TRBJ1-5; TCRdb selects TRBD1, and the lack of DNA leaves this call unchecked. This CDR3 is built from 16 residues. Germline V lookup: CDR1 SNHLY, CDR2 FYNNEI. CDR3 residues: CASNTPGTGSNQPQHF.

The J gene is TRBJ1-4, the V gene TRBV5-1; lacking DNA, the TRBD1 call made by TCRdb goes unchecked. CDR3 length: 14 residues. Germline V CDR1 and CDR2: SGHRS, YFSETQ. The CDR3 protein is CASSLSTGVEKLFF.

J is TRBJ2-7 and V is TRBV4-3; TCRdb picks TRBD1, but there is no DNA to check that call. The CDR3 totals 14 residues. Germline lookup yields CDR1 LGHNA and CDR2 YSLEER. The CDR3 loop is CASSSDRDAYEQYF.

The V gene is TRBV12-3 or TRBV12-4, the J gene TRBJ2-7; TCRdb selects TRBD1, and the lack of DNA leaves this call unchecked. The CDR3 length is 14 residues. The CDR3 here is CASSDRGVVYEQYF.

This rearrangement joins TRBV29-1 to TRBJ2-4. CDR1 SQVTM and CDR2 ANQGSEA come from the germline V gene. This CDR3 is built from 15 residues. The CDR3 spells CSVVLKVSAKNIQYF.

CDR3 region: CSASRGTGNTIYF. The rearrangement joins TRBV20-1 to TRBJ1-3; TCRdb designates TRBD1, a call that cannot be tested without DNA. The CDR3 totals 13 residues. CDR1 is DFQATT and CDR2 is SNEGSKA in the germline V gene (reference sequence).

The chain carries TRBV7-2 and TRBJ2-3; TCRdb lists TRBD1, though no DNA is available to test this call. The CDR3 has 16 residues. The germline CDR1 and CDR2 sequences are SGHTA and FQGNSA. The chain's CDR3 is CASSTSTGAGQDTQYF.

The J gene is TRBJ2-3, the V gene TRBV5-1; without DNA, the TCRdb call of TRBD1 cannot be checked. The CDR3 extends over 15 amino acids. Germline CDR1 SGHRS, CDR2 YFSETQ. CDR3 loop: CASSIRQGGTDTQYF.

The rearrangement uses TRBV30 and TRBJ2-7. The CDR3 totals 15 residues. CDR1 is GTSNPN, CDR2 SVGIG, per germline (reference sequence). The CDR3 here is CAWSVGQPGSYEQYF.

This chain links TRBV5-6 with TRBJ2-3; TCRdb reports TRBD1, a call that lacks DNA to check it against. The CDR3 extends over 14 amino acids. Germline loops: CDR1 SGHDT, CDR2 YYEEEE. The CDR3 protein is CASSLGQITDTQYF.

The genes are TRBV7-6 and TRBJ2-1; TCRdb picks TRBD1, but there is no DNA to check that call. Germline values: CDR1 SGHVS, CDR2 FNYEAQ. This CDR3 has 15 residues. CDR3 loop: CASSTRRGTYNEQFF.

The chain uses TRBV19 and TRBJ2-2; TCRdb gives TRBD1 as the D gene, but with no DNA this cannot be confirmed. CDR3 length equals 14 residues. CDR1 is LNHDA and CDR2 is SQIVND in the germline V gene (reference sequence). CDR3 region: CASRGTGDAGELFF.

The chain recombines TRBV19 with TRBJ1-6; there is no DNA to check the TCRdb D call of TRBD1. This CDR3 contains 17 residues. CDR1 and CDR2 from the germline V gene are LNHDA and SQIVND (reference sequence). CDR3 in amino acids: CASRQIGDRGNNSPLHF.

The rearrangement uses TRBV11-2 and TRBJ2-3; as DNA is missing, the TRBD2 call by TCRdb cannot be tested. The CDR3 is 19 residues long. Germline V gives CDR1 SGHAT, CDR2 FQNNGV. CDR3 amino acids: CASSLGSGLAGGHADTQYF.

J is TRBJ2-7 and V is TRBV19; no DNA is available, so the TRBD1 call from TCRdb remains unchecked. The CDR3 totals 16 residues. Germline assignment: CDR1 LNHDA and CDR2 SQIVND (reference sequence). CDR3 loop: CASSIGQPTVKMEQYF.

The chain combines TRBV2 with TRBJ1-1; absent DNA, TCRdb's TRBD1 call cannot be checked. This CDR3 has 12 amino acids. From germline, CDR1 is SNHLY and CDR2 FYNNEI. CDR3 sequence: CASSDFRVGAFF.

CDR3 region: CASSEVRGLAGGPRTDTQYF. The rearrangement joins TRBV6-1 to TRBJ2-3; TCRdb reports TRBD2, a call that lacks DNA to check it against. Germline CDR1 and CDR2: MNHNS and SASEGT. CDR3 length equals 20 residues.

The V and J genes are TRBV2 and TRBJ2-7; TCRdb returns TRBD2, unconfirmable since there is no DNA. Germline CDR1 reads SNHLY; CDR2 reads FYNNEI. This CDR3 spans 17 amino acids. CDR3 residues: CASSALPWAGGGYEQYF.

This CDR3 reads CSARSFLTGTGGYLTDTQYF. The chain couples TRBV20-1 to TRBJ2-3; TCRdb's D gene call, TRBD1, goes unchecked for lack of DNA. Germline V gene lookup returns CDR1 DFQATT and CDR2 SNEGSKA (reference sequence). This CDR3 is 20 amino acids long.